This T cell receptor (beta chain) was recovered during a study of T cell responses to AZD1222 COVID-19 vaccine. Background on the study: Whether given at about 4 or about 12 weeks, second doses were pooled.

About this clone: The antigen remains unidentified.

Findings and limits, study-wide: Only a handful of individuals given AZD1222 were seropositive at baseline. Spike was spanned by vaccine-associated CD4 TCRs, which were dominant at 160-218 and 743-854. Reportedly, nearly half the spike-specific TCRs target unmutated variant regions.

Between the trimmed V and J ends, which lost 4 bases and 3 bases, there was a span of 6 bases. The CDR3 contains 12 residues. CDR1 and CDR2 from the germline V gene are MNHEY and SVGAGI. Measured with immunoSEQ multiplex PCR; TCRdb has only the in-frame clones, and not every one. Seen here are tens of thousands of clones, about 88% observed once, and the top ten hold less than 3.5%. The chain combines TRBV6-5 with TRBJ1-1; weak D call: TRBD1 (5 bases). This clonotype was sampled from an adult in good health. The material sequenced was peripheral blood, taken on day 0 of AZD1222 vaccination. The CDR3 nucleotides read TGTGCCAGCAGTTGGGGGGACACTGAAGCTTTCTTT. Translating it yields CASSWGDTEAFF.